This T cell receptor beta chain was observed in a study of T cell responses to AZD1222 COVID-19 vaccine. Study-level findings and limits: Most donors were white British and more were female, and clonal diversity was possibly underestimated. The number of AZD1222 recipients seropositive at baseline was only five to seven. Regions left unmutated in variants are reportedly the target of nearly half of spike-specific TCRs.

A word on this clone: What it binds is unknown.

The data were produced by immunoSEQ multiplex PCR, yet TCRdb's version contains in-frame clones alone and is incomplete. The sample holds roughly 190,000 clones; 85% to 95% are singletons and the top ten take 1% to 1.5%. Germline loops: CDR1 SEHNR, CDR2 FQNEAQ (reference sequence). This CDR3 is 14 amino acids long. V gave up 5 bases and J gave up 5 bases, with 15 bases separating them. Sequencing was performed on peripheral blood, taken on day 0 of AZD1222 vaccination. The clonotype originates from an adult in good health. The chain joins TRBV7-9 to TRBJ1-1, with D possibly matching TRBD1 (6 bases). The CDR3: CASSIRQAGTEAFF. CDR3 sequence (DNA): TGTGCCAGCAGCATCCGACAGGCGGGAACTGAAGCTTTCTTT.